The 30 T cell receptor beta chains presented below share a single source sample, sequenced in a study of blood T cell repertoires in COVID-19. Sequencing was performed with immunoSEQ multiplex PCR; in TCRdb, only in-frame clones are kept and a portion is missing. The sample holds approximately 200,000 clones, around nine tenths seen once. The sample consisted of PBMCs or T cells enriched from blood (not recorded which). Receptor source: a young man who had recovered from COVID-19.

The rearrangement uses TRBV18 and TRBJ2-5; the D gene is possibly TRBD2 (6 bases). Trimming cost V 2 bases and J 0 bases, with 13 bases left between them. CDR1 KGHSH and CDR2 LQKENI come from the germline V gene. The CDR3 length is 16 residues. CDR3 DNA: TGTGCCAGCTCACCAGTCCCAGCGGGCCACCAAGAGACCCAGTACTTC. Translation gives CASSPVPAGHQETQYF.

This clone was seen just once. The chain combines TRBV3-1 (or the pseudogene TRBV3-2) with TRBJ2-3, with 7 bases matching TRBD2. CDR3 length equals 17 residues. Germline V gives CDR1 LGHDT, CDR2 YNNKEL (reference sequence). Trimming cost V 0 bases and J 0 bases; bases outside gene matches: 6. The CDR3 region has the DNA TGTGCCAGCAGCCAAGATTTCGGACTAGTTAGCACAGATACGCAGTATTTT. This translates into CASSQDFGLVSTDTQYF.

The rearrangement links TRBV11-2 to TRBJ2-1; 11 bases line up with TRBD2. V gave up 5 bases and J gave up 4 bases; unmatched junction bases: 4. The CDR3 has 15 residues. The germline gives CDR1 SGHAT, CDR2 FQNNGV. The DNA for the CDR3 is TGTGCCAGCAGCCAGGGACTAGCGGAATACAATGAGCAGTTCTTC. Translation gives CASSQGLAEYNEQFF.

The CDR3 sequence is CASSIVGGSYEQYF. The CDR3 DNA reads as TGTGCCAGTAGTATAGTAGGGGGCTCCTACGAGCAGTACTTC. The V call is TRBV19, the J call TRBJ2-7; D is perhaps TRBD1 (6 bases). CDR1 is LNHDA, CDR2 SQIVND, per germline (reference sequence). This CDR3 comprises 14 residues. Between the trimmed V and J ends, which lost 1 base and 0 bases, there was a span of 7 bases. Full variable domain (missing parts from reference TRBV19 and TRBJ2-7): DGGITQSPKYLFRKEGQNVTLSCEQNLNHDAMYWYRQDPGQGLRLIYYSQIVNDFQKGDIAEGYSVSREKKESFPLTVTSAQKNPTAFYLCASSIVGGSYEQYFGPGTRLTVT.

V usage is TRBV29-1 and J usage is TRBJ1-4; weak D call: TRBD1 (5 bases). The CDR3 sequence is 15 residues long. Germline CDR1 SQVTM, CDR2 ANQGSEA. Trimming cost V 7 bases and J 7 bases, with 22 bases left between them. The CDR3 nucleotides read TGCAGCGGGTGGAGGGTCGGCAGGGAGGGTGAAAAACTGTTTTTT. The encoded protein is CSGWRVGREGEKLFF. The variable domain in full, with the rest retrieved from reference TRBV29-1 and TRBJ1-4, is SAVISQKPSRDICQRGTSLTIQCQVDSQVTMMFWYRQQPGQSLTLIATANQGSEATYESGFVIDKFPISRPNLTFSTLTVSNMSPEDSSIYLCSGWRVGREGEKLFFGSGTQLSVL.

The table lists this clone with a count of one. This chain connects TRBV5-1 to TRBJ1-2, with a weak D call TRBD1 (5 bases). Per the germline V gene, CDR1 is SGHRS and CDR2 is YFSETQ. The CDR3 has 15 amino acids. Deletions cut 3 bases from V and 0 bases from J, with 12 bases between. The CDR3 region is CASSSSGGTNYGYTF. CDR3 bases: TGCGCCAGCAGCTCATCTGGGGGGACTAACTATGGCTACACCTTC.

The chain is built from TRBV29-1 and TRBJ1-1; tentatively, D is TRBD1 (5 bases). V lost 4 bases, J lost 4 bases, and 7 bases lay in between. In germline, CDR1 is SQVTM, CDR2 ANQGSEA. The CDR3 runs to 11 residues. The CDR3: CSVGGGTEAFF. The CDR3 DNA sequence: TGCAGCGTTGGGGGGGGCACTGAAGCTTTCTTT.

The J gene is TRBJ1-5, the V gene TRBV4-2; D possibly corresponds to TRBD1 (6 bases). This CDR3 is built from 15 residues. In germline, CDR1 is LGHNA, CDR2 YNFKEQ. Deletions cut 9 bases from V and 6 bases from J, with 21 bases between. CDR3 sequence reads: CARNPGDPKGQPQHF. The DNA of the CDR3 is TGTGCCAGAAACCCAGGGGATCCAAAGGGTCAGCCCCAGCATTTT.

V gene TRBV4-2 combines with J gene TRBJ2-1; perhaps TRBD2 as D (6 bases). The length of the CDR3 is 17 residues. The germline V gene has CDR1 LGHNA and CDR2 YNFKEQ. The V gene lost 4 bases and the J gene lost 7 bases, with 23 bases spanning the gap. CDR3 nucleotide sequence: TGTGCCAGCAGCCCTCGAGTCGGAGGGGTCGTTTTAAATGAGCAGTTCTTC. Its protein product is CASSPRVGGVVLNEQFF.

The chain is built from TRBV12-3 or TRBV12-4 and TRBJ2-1, with a tentative D call TRBD2 (5 bases). The CDR3 sequence is 12 residues long. V was cut by 6 bases and J by 12 bases, with 15 bases left in between. For the CDR3, the DNA is TGTGCCAGCAGCCTCCCGGGGAGCGGGCAGTTCTTC. This encodes CASSLPGSGQFF.

The chain recombines TRBV2 with TRBJ2-6; D ambiguous. Germline loops: CDR1 SNHLY, CDR2 FYNNEI. Trimming left V 0 bases short and J 1 base short, with 10 bases between. This CDR3 comprises 17 residues. DNA of the CDR3: TGTGCCAGCAGTGAAGCGGCTTTGTTTTCTGGGGCCAACGTCCTGACTTTC. Translated: CASSEAALFSGANVLTF.

The chain recombines TRBV5-1 with TRBJ2-3; 8 bases line up with TRBD2. Germline V lookup: CDR1 SGHRS, CDR2 YFSETQ. V was clipped by 0 bases and J by 6 bases; unmatched bases: 18. There are 19 residues in the CDR3. The CDR3 reads CASSLASSSGPRLADTQYF. CDR3 nucleotide sequence: TGCGCCAGCAGCTTGGCGTCCTCTAGCGGGCCTCGCTTGGCGGATACGCAGTATTTT.

V gene TRBV19 combines with J gene TRBJ2-2; possible D gene TRBD2, 6 bases. This CDR3 spans 16 amino acids. Germline V gives CDR1 LNHDA, CDR2 SQIVND (reference sequence). The V end was cut by 4 bases, the J end by 3 bases, with 15 bases between. The CDR3 spells CASSNPLLADTGELFF. CDR3 bases: TGTGCCAGTAGTAACCCGTTACTAGCCGACACCGGGGAGCTGTTTTTT.

J is TRBJ1-2 and V is TRBV6-1; D gene uncertain. Per germline, CDR1 MNHNS and CDR2 SASEGT. CDR3 length: 13 residues. The germline V and J ends were trimmed by 1 base and 4 bases, with 7 bases remaining between them. The CDR3 spells CASSEDSLYGYTF. The CDR3 DNA sequence: TGTGCCAGCAGTGAAGATTCACTCTATGGCTACACCTTC.

V usage is TRBV11-3 and J usage is TRBJ2-2; 11 nucleotides align to TRBD2. Germline loops: CDR1 SGHNT, CDR2 YENEEA. The CDR3 has 16 amino acids. The trim removed 5 bases at V and 6 bases at J, leaving 8 bases unmatched. Here the CDR3 reads CASSRSGRADAGELFF. In DNA form, the CDR3 reads TGTGCCAGCAGCCGTAGCGGGAGGGCCGATGCCGGGGAGCTGTTTTTT.

The gene calls are TRBV4-1 and TRBJ2-2; TRBD2 is a possible D gene (6 bases). Germline CDR1 reads MGHRA; CDR2 reads YSYEKL. The V end was cut by 1 base, the J end by 2 bases, with 14 bases between. The CDR3 sequence is 17 residues long. The CDR3 region has the DNA TGCGCCAGCAGCCAAGTAACTGCGGGAATTAACACCGGGGAGCTGTTTTTT. Residues: CASSQVTAGINTGELFF.

There are a few counts of this clone. The genes are TRBV5-5 and TRBJ1-6, with D unresolved. The CDR3 contains 12 residues. The V end lost 0 bases, the J end lost 10 bases, and 5 bases lay between the germline ends. In germline, CDR1 is SGHKS, CDR2 YYEKEE (reference sequence). The chain's CDR3 is CASSLAQSPLHF. For the CDR3, the DNA is TGTGCCAGCAGCTTGGCGCAGTCACCCCTCCACTTT.

V usage is TRBV6-5 and J usage is TRBJ2-7, with TRBD1 matching 8 bases. This CDR3 contains 15 residues. Per germline, CDR1 MNHEY and CDR2 SVGAGI. Trimming removed 6 bases from V and 2 bases from J; junction bases left unmatched: 9. The CDR3 loop is CASSRKSQGAYEQYF. In nucleotides, the CDR3 is TGTGCCAGCAGCAGGAAATCACAGGGGGCCTACGAGCAGTACTTC.

This clone was seen a single time. V usage is TRBV7-8 and J usage is TRBJ1-4; 7 bases agree with TRBD1. The J segment lost 8 bases and the V segment lost 2 bases, leaving 5 bases of the junction unmatched. Per germline, CDR1 SGHVS and CDR2 FQNEAQ. The CDR3 extends over 14 amino acids. CDR3 region: CASSLWTGSEKLFF. CDR3 nucleotides: TGTGCCAGCAGCTTATGGACAGGTTCGGAAAAACTGTTTTTT. The entire variable domain, with the rest obtained from reference TRBV7-8 and TRBJ1-4, is as follows: GAGVSQSPRYKVAKRGQDVALRCDPISGHVSLFWYQQALGQGPEFLTYFQNEAQLDKSGLPSDRFFAERPEGSVSTLKIQRTQQEDSAVYLCASSLWTGSEKLFFGSGTQLSVL.

The chain recombines TRBV18 with TRBJ2-7, with 7 bases that match TRBD1. CDR3 length equals 13 residues. Germline CDR1 reads KGHSH; CDR2 reads LQKENI. V shed 0 bases, J shed 5 bases, and the junction held 1 base outside the gene matches. The CDR3 loop is CASSPPQGDEQYF. The CDR3 coding sequence is TGTGCCAGCTCACCACCGCAGGGGGACGAGCAGTACTTC.

This rearrangement joins TRBV6-2 or TRBV6-3 to TRBJ2-4; D possibly corresponds to TRBD1 (6 bases). The germline V gene has CDR1 MNHEY and CDR2 SVGEGT. The V gene lost 2 bases and the J gene lost 0 bases, with 8 bases spanning the gap. The CDR3 covers 15 residues. CDR3 loop: CASSYGGPAKNIQYF. The CDR3 DNA reads as TGTGCCAGCAGTTACGGGGGCCCAGCCAAAAACATTCAGTACTTC.

In its sample, this clone was seen once. V usage is TRBV5-1 and J usage is TRBJ1-2, with 7 bases fitting TRBD1. After removal of 4 bases from V and 0 bases from J, the junction contained 6 bases not matched to a gene. Germline V gene lookup returns CDR1 SGHRS and CDR2 YFSETQ. The CDR3 is 15 residues long. CDR3 coding DNA: TGCGCCAGCAGCGCTATGGGGACAGCTAACTATGGCTACACCTTC. Encoded protein: CASSAMGTANYGYTF.

The chain has TRBV5-1 and TRBJ2-5, with 8 bases identical to TRBD1. J was trimmed by 0 bases and V by 4 bases; bases with no gene match: 14. The CDR3 is made up of 18 amino acids. CDR1 is SGHRS and CDR2 is YFSETQ in the germline V gene. This chain's CDR3 is CASSRQGAATSYQETQYF. CDR3 nucleotide sequence: TGCGCCAGCAGCCGTCAGGGGGCGGCTACTTCATACCAAGAGACCCAGTACTTC.

CDR3 loop: CASSIAPTGGKAFF. In DNA form, the CDR3 reads TGTGCCAGTAGTATAGCCCCGACAGGGGGCAAAGCTTTCTTT. V is TRBV19 and J is TRBJ1-1; 10 bases line up with TRBD1. This CDR3 region has 14 residues. Trimming took 1 base from V and 9 from J; bases not matched to a gene: 5. In germline, CDR1 is LNHDA, CDR2 SQIVND (reference sequence).

The genes are TRBV24-1 and TRBJ1-6; D might be TRBD1 (5 bases). This CDR3 comprises 15 residues. Between the trimmed V and J ends, which lost 4 bases and 6 bases, there was a span of 12 bases. Per the germline V gene, CDR1 is KGHDR and CDR2 is SFDVKD. This CDR3 reads CATSDRDSFNSPLHF. The CDR3 DNA is TGTGCCACCAGTGACCGTGACAGCTTTAATTCACCCCTCCACTTT.

The CDR3 here is CASSVEGRGTPYEQYF. The DNA of the CDR3 is TGTGCCAGCAGCGTAGAGGGGAGGGGTACGCCGTACGAGCAGTACTTC. This chain joins TRBV9 and TRBJ2-7; 7 positions match TRBD2. The ends lost 0 bases at V and 4 bases at J; junction bases unmatched: 10. In germline, CDR1 is SGDLS, CDR2 YYNGEE. The CDR3 sequence is 16 residues long.

The chain joins TRBV7-2 to TRBJ1-2; 7 bases agree with TRBD1. Germline loops: CDR1 SGHTA, CDR2 FQGNSA. CDR3 length: 13 residues. J gave up 4 bases and V 6 bases, and 5 bases lay outside the gene matches. CDR3 DNA: TGTGCCAGCAGGCTCGACAGGGCCTATGGCTACACCTTC. Its translation: CASRLDRAYGYTF.

V is TRBV30 and J is TRBJ1-2, with D possibly TRBD1 on 6 matching bases. The V and J ends lost 1 base and 4 bases respectively, with 10 bases between them. The CDR3 is 13 amino acids. Germline CDR1 is GTSNPN and CDR2 is SVGIG (reference sequence). The CDR3 sequence is CAWSDSRGYGYTF. In nucleotides, the CDR3 is TGTGCCTGGAGTGACTCCAGGGGCTATGGCTACACCTTC.

The chain uses TRBV2 and TRBJ1-6; no definite D call. This CDR3 spans 13 amino acids. Trimming cost V 8 bases and J 5 bases, with 10 bases left between them. Germline V gene data show CDR1 as SNHLY and CDR2 as FYNNEI. CDR3 residues: CASAQDNNSPLHF. The CDR3 DNA is TGTGCCAGCGCCCAGGATAATAATTCACCCCTCCACTTT.

The chain couples TRBV5-8 to TRBJ2-1, with no clear D. CDR3 length equals 17 residues. The V gene lost 6 bases and the J gene lost 0 bases, with 19 bases spanning the gap. CDR1 is SGHTS and CDR2 is YDEGEE in the germline V gene. CDR3 in DNA: TGTGCCAGCAACAGTCCCCCGGTACCGAGCTCCTACAATGAGCAGTTCTTC. Amino acids: CASNSPPVPSSYNEQFF.